The rows below give T cell receptor beta chains drawn from one sample of a study of blood T cell repertoires in COVID-19. The data were produced by immunoSEQ multiplex PCR, yet TCRdb's version contains in-frame clones alone and is incomplete. The repertoire holds approximately 210,000 clones, with roughly 92% as singletons. The sample consisted of peripheral blood. All receptors come from a man under 40 with COVID-19, enrolled during active disease. CDR3s include the opening cysteine and the closing phenylalanine or tryptophan. Each record gives: J gene, V gene, D gene, clone size, CDR3 protein, CDR3 DNA. D genes are given only for firm matches. Only some rows state a clone size, as once, few, many or a class for expanded clones.

j_call: TRBJ2-7; v_call: TRBV2; d_call: NA; clone_size: NA; cdr3_aa: CASSEGPRVYEQYF; cdr3_nt: TGTGCCAGCAGTGAAGGTCCCCGGGTCTACGAGCAGTACTTC
j_call: TRBJ1-5; v_call: TRBV5-1; d_call: NA; clone_size: once; cdr3_aa: CASSLEGLSNQPQHF; cdr3_nt: TGCGCCAGCAGCTTGGAGGGGTTGAGCAATCAGCCCCAGCATTTT
j_call: TRBJ1-2; v_call: TRBV9; d_call: NA; clone_size: NA; cdr3_aa: CASSVAGGAGGYTF; cdr3_nt: TGTGCCAGCAGCGTAGCCGGGGGTGCGGGTGGCTACACCTTC
j_call: TRBJ2-1; v_call: TRBV10-1; d_call: TRBD1; clone_size: NA; cdr3_aa: CASSDVGQGNNEQFF; cdr3_nt: TGCGCCAGCAGTGATGTGGGACAGGGTAACAATGAGCAGTTCTTC
j_call: TRBJ2-3; v_call: TRBV12-5; d_call: NA; clone_size: NA; cdr3_aa: CASGFRGTTDTQYF; cdr3_nt: TGTGCTAGTGGTTTTAGGGGGACAACAGATACGCAGTATTTT
j_call: TRBJ1-2; v_call: TRBV6-5; d_call: TRBD1; clone_size: NA; cdr3_aa: CASRGTGGYYGYTF; cdr3_nt: TGTGCCAGCAGAGGGACAGGTGGTTACTATGGCTACACCTTC
j_call: TRBJ2-2; v_call: TRBV19; d_call: TRBD1; clone_size: NA; cdr3_aa: CASGLTGLSTGELFF; cdr3_nt: TGTGCCAGTGGACTGACAGGGTTAAGCACCGGGGAGCTGTTTTTT
j_call: TRBJ2-5; v_call: TRBV5-1; d_call: NA; clone_size: NA; cdr3_aa: CASSSGQLEQETQYF; cdr3_nt: TGCGCCAGCAGCTCAGGACAGCTAGAACAAGAGACCCAGTACTTC
j_call: TRBJ1-1; v_call: TRBV6-5; d_call: NA; clone_size: NA; cdr3_aa: CASSYEGLGAEAFF; cdr3_nt: TGTGCCAGCAGTTACGAGGGTCTTGGCGCTGAAGCTTTCTTT
j_call: TRBJ2-2; v_call: TRBV5-6; d_call: TRBD2; clone_size: NA; cdr3_aa: CASSLWEGRANTGELFF; cdr3_nt: TGTGCCAGCAGCTTGTGGGAGGGGCGAGCGAACACCGGGGAGCTGTTTTTT
j_call: TRBJ1-3; v_call: TRBV11-2; d_call: TRBD1; clone_size: NA; cdr3_aa: CASSSYRGSGNTIYF; cdr3_nt: TGTGCCAGCAGCTCTTACAGGGGCTCTGGAAACACCATATATTTT
j_call: TRBJ1-2; v_call: TRBV24-1; d_call: NA; clone_size: NA; cdr3_aa: CATSDGSGVGYTF; cdr3_nt: TGTGCCACCAGTGATGGGTCAGGGGTTGGCTACACCTTC
j_call: TRBJ2-7; v_call: TRBV27; d_call: NA; clone_size: NA; cdr3_aa: CASSLVEGASEQYF; cdr3_nt: TGTGCCAGCAGTTTAGTCGAGGGCGCATCCGAGCAGTACTTC
j_call: TRBJ2-1; v_call: TRBV27; d_call: TRBD2; clone_size: NA; cdr3_aa: CAIGTSGTNEQFF; cdr3_nt: TGTGCCATCGGGACTAGCGGGACGAATGAGCAGTTCTTC
j_call: TRBJ1-1; v_call: TRBV15; d_call: NA; clone_size: NA; cdr3_aa: CATSRDLGGGYTEAFF; cdr3_nt: TGTGCCACCAGCAGAGATCTTGGAGGTGGCTACACTGAAGCTTTCTTT
j_call: TRBJ1-2; v_call: TRBV2; d_call: NA; clone_size: once; cdr3_aa: CASSDGRIYGYTF; cdr3_nt: TGTGCCAGCAGTGATGGCAGAATATATGGCTACACCTTC
j_call: TRBJ2-7; v_call: TRBV27; d_call: TRBD1; clone_size: NA; cdr3_aa: CASSLTFRQGAYEQYF; cdr3_nt: TGTGCCAGCAGTCTGACCTTTCGACAGGGCGCCTACGAGCAGTACTTC
j_call: TRBJ2-2; v_call: TRBV19; d_call: TRBD1; clone_size: NA; cdr3_aa: CASSGGQVFTGELFF; cdr3_nt: TGTGCCAGCTCCGGTGGACAGGTGTTCACCGGGGAGCTGTTTTTT
j_call: TRBJ1-2; v_call: TRBV5-4; d_call: NA; clone_size: NA; cdr3_aa: CASRGREEINYGYTF; cdr3_nt: TGTGCCAGCAGGGGGAGGGAGGAAATAAACTATGGCTACACCTTC
j_call: TRBJ1-4; v_call: TRBV4-1; d_call: TRBD1; clone_size: NA; cdr3_aa: CASSQIGGRANEKLFF; cdr3_nt: TGCGCCAGCAGCCAAATAGGGGGCCGGGCTAATGAAAAACTGTTTTTT
j_call: TRBJ1-3; v_call: TRBV9; d_call: TRBD1; clone_size: few; cdr3_aa: CASSGQDRGSGNTIYF; cdr3_nt: TGTGCCAGCAGCGGCCAAGACAGGGGCTCTGGAAACACCATATATTTT
j_call: TRBJ1-1; v_call: TRBV4-1; d_call: TRBD1; clone_size: NA; cdr3_aa: CASSQDPFVRGRDTEAFF; cdr3_nt: TGCGCCAGCAGCCAAGATCCTTTTGTGAGGGGGCGGGACACTGAAGCTTTCTTT
j_call: TRBJ2-6; v_call: TRBV24-1; d_call: NA; clone_size: NA; cdr3_aa: CATSDGDSHSGANVLTF; cdr3_nt: TGTGCCACCAGTGACGGGGACTCTCACTCTGGGGCCAACGTCCTGACTTTC
j_call: TRBJ1-1; v_call: TRBV27; d_call: NA; clone_size: once; cdr3_aa: CASSLSWGALGTEAFF; cdr3_nt: TGTGCCAGCAGTTTATCGTGGGGAGCCTTAGGCACTGAAGCTTTCTTT
j_call: TRBJ2-4; v_call: TRBV2; d_call: NA; clone_size: NA; cdr3_aa: CASSVGTKGIQYF; cdr3_nt: TGTGCCAGCAGCGTAGGAACTAAAGGCATTCAGTACTTC
j_call: TRBJ1-1; v_call: TRBV3-1/TRBV3-2; d_call: NA; clone_size: NA; cdr3_aa: CASSSQGNTEAFF; cdr3_nt: TGTGCCAGCAGCTCACAGGGAAACACTGAAGCTTTCTTT
j_call: TRBJ1-6; v_call: TRBV7-9; d_call: TRBD1; clone_size: NA; cdr3_aa: CASSLRGTVNSPLHF; cdr3_nt: TGTGCCAGCAGCTTACGGGGGACAGTTAATTCACCCCTCCACTTT
j_call: TRBJ2-7; v_call: TRBV7-9; d_call: NA; clone_size: NA; cdr3_aa: CASSSPRAHEQYF; cdr3_nt: TGTGCCAGCAGCTCCCCGAGGGCCCACGAGCAGTACTTC
j_call: TRBJ1-6; v_call: TRBV30; d_call: TRBD1; clone_size: NA; cdr3_aa: CAWSNWGQGYNSPLHF; cdr3_nt: TGTGCCTGGAGTAATTGGGGACAGGGTTATAATTCACCCCTCCACTTT
j_call: TRBJ2-7; v_call: TRBV6-5; d_call: NA; clone_size: NA; cdr3_aa: CASSKSYEQYF; cdr3_nt: TGTGCCAGCAGTAAGAGCTACGAGCAGTACTTC
j_call: TRBJ2-3; v_call: TRBV20-1; d_call: NA; clone_size: NA; cdr3_aa: CSASLPQGADTQYF; cdr3_nt: TGCAGTGCTAGTCTACCCCAAGGGGCAGATACGCAGTATTTT
j_call: TRBJ2-7; v_call: TRBV11-1; d_call: NA; clone_size: NA; cdr3_aa: CASSQVRGHEQYF; cdr3_nt: TGTGCCAGCAGCCAAGTGCGAGGTCACGAGCAGTACTTC
j_call: TRBJ1-4; v_call: TRBV5-6; d_call: NA; clone_size: NA; cdr3_aa: CASSRAQEGHGEKLFF; cdr3_nt: TGTGCCAGCAGCCGGGCCCAGGAGGGGCACGGTGAAAAACTGTTTTTT
j_call: TRBJ2-5; v_call: TRBV2; d_call: NA; clone_size: NA; cdr3_aa: CASSAGRETQYF; cdr3_nt: TGTGCCAGCAGTGCGGGGAGGGAGACCCAGTACTTC
j_call: TRBJ2-7; v_call: TRBV6-5; d_call: NA; clone_size: once; cdr3_aa: CATSELGLEQYF; cdr3_nt: TGTGCCACCTCTGAGTTGGGGCTCGAGCAGTACTTC
j_call: TRBJ1-2; v_call: TRBV20-1; d_call: NA; clone_size: NA; cdr3_aa: CSASSPTRGGYTF; cdr3_nt: TGCAGTGCTAGTAGTCCGACGAGAGGCGGCTACACCTTC
j_call: TRBJ2-5; v_call: TRBV4-1; d_call: NA; clone_size: NA; cdr3_aa: CASSLGTKETQYF; cdr3_nt: TGCGCCAGCAGCCTAGGGACAAAAGAGACCCAGTACTTC
j_call: TRBJ2-2; v_call: TRBV2; d_call: TRBD1; clone_size: NA; cdr3_aa: CASSSGQALAELFF; cdr3_nt: TGTGCCAGCAGCTCCGGACAGGCCTTGGCGGAGCTGTTTTTT
j_call: TRBJ2-5; v_call: TRBV7-3; d_call: TRBD2; clone_size: NA; cdr3_aa: CASSIGTSGQETQYF; cdr3_nt: TGTGCCAGCAGCATCGGGACTAGCGGCCAAGAGACCCAGTACTTC
j_call: TRBJ1-2; v_call: TRBV12-3/TRBV12-4; d_call: NA; clone_size: NA; cdr3_aa: CASSGSAGYGYTF; cdr3_nt: TGTGCCAGCAGTGGAAGCGCGGGGTATGGCTACACCTTC
j_call: TRBJ1-1; v_call: TRBV7-6; d_call: NA; clone_size: NA; cdr3_aa: CASSLGTQGLNTEAFF; cdr3_nt: TGTGCCAGCAGCTTAGGGACCCAGGGATTGAACACTGAAGCTTTCTTT
j_call: TRBJ1-1; v_call: TRBV11-2; d_call: TRBD1; clone_size: NA; cdr3_aa: CASSEQGAETEAFF; cdr3_nt: TGTGCCAGCAGCGAACAGGGGGCTGAGACTGAAGCTTTCTTT